These 16 T cell receptor delta chains were all obtained from the same sample, sequenced in a study of γδ T cells in repeated Plasmodium falciparum infection. TCRdb re-called the multiplex PCR reads via CATT. Of 75,000 to 95,000 delta-chain clones detected, roughly 0.9% appear once; the ten largest clones hold roughly 9.5%. Vgamma9/Vdelta2+ and Vdelta2-negative gammadelta T cells were flow-sorted from PBMC for bulk sequencing. Sequencing used gamma-delta T cells from blood. Source of these receptors: a pool of human donors (malaria-infected and uninfected, not separated).

With regard to this clone: TCRdb pairs this DNA with a much larger clone's protein that differs at residue 20, likely a read error; the protein shown was translated from the DNA. J is TRDJ1 and V is TRDV1; 11 bases line up with TRDD3. Germline V gene sequence: CDR1 TSWWSYY, CDR2 QGS. This CDR3 contains 24 residues. CDR3 sequence: CALGELGRETTLLGDNGNTVKLIF. CDR3 nucleotides: TGTGCTCTTGGGGAACTAGGAAGGGAGACGACCTTACTGGGGGATAATGGGAACACCGTTAAACTCATCTTT.

As for this clone: A far larger clone lies a single base away; this is likely a read error. The sample holds other DNA sequences that translate to the same CDR3. J is TRDJ3 and V is TRDV2; D gene ambiguous. V lost 7 bases, J lost 2 bases, and 17 bases lay in between. Germline-derived CDR1 and CDR2 are GEAIGNYY and EKD. The CDR3 covers 17 residues. The CDR3, as DNA: TGTGCCTGCGACTGTACTGACGAGACCTGGGACACCCGACAGATGTTTTTC. Translated, it gives CACDCTDETWDTRQMFF.

This clone was counted ten times or more. TCRdb's protein for this DNA is that of a much larger clone and differs from the translation at residue 4, likely a read error; the protein shown is the DNA translation. The chain couples TRDV1 to TRDJ1; tentatively, D is TRDD2 (6 bases). The CDR3 contains 23 residues. Trimming took 7 bases from V and 0 from J, leaving 39 bases between them. In germline, CDR1 is TSWWSYY, CDR2 QGS. The DNA for the CDR3 is TGTGCTCTTGAGGATCACATCCCTGTAGTGCCACCGGGGGTCCTACCGTACACCGATAAACTCATCTTT. Encoded protein: CALEDHIPVVPPGVLPYTDKLIF.

This clone was detected a few times. The protein held in TCRdb is that of a much larger clone and does not match this DNA's translation at residue 4, likely because of a read error; the protein shown is translated from the DNA. In the same sample, other DNA sequences code for this CDR3. The V call is TRDV2, the J call TRDJ3, with 11 bases matching TRDD3. As TCRdb names no J gene, one was assigned here on the basis of a DNA match to germline. This CDR3 contains 19 residues. Germline lookup yields CDR1 GEAIGNYY and CDR2 EKD. The CDR3 protein is CACGTVLGDSSWDTRQMFF. CDR3 sequence (DNA): TGTGCCTGTGGCACCGTACTGGGGGATAGCTCCTGGGACACCCGACAGATGTTTTTC.

This clone was counted only a few times. TCRdb attributes to this sequence the protein of a much larger clone, which differs from the DNA translation at residue 18; a read error is likely, and the protein displayed is translated from the DNA. TRDV2 is the V gene, and the J gene was not called; TRDD3 is the table's D call, not checked against the DNA. In germline, CDR1 is GEAIGNYY, CDR2 EKD. The CDR3 extends over 19 amino acids. The CDR3 loop is CACDSDSSGGPVYTDKLTF. Written as DNA, the CDR3 is TGTGCCTGTGACTCTGACTCTTCTGGGGGACCGGTGTACACCGATAAACTCACCTTT.

This clone has only a few counts. A far larger clone is one base from this, pointing to a likely read error. Other DNA sequences in the sample encode the same CDR3. This chain uses TRDV2 with TRDJ1; 7 bases match TRDD3. No J gene is reported in TCRdb; it was inferred here by comparing the DNA with germline. The CDR3 length is 13 residues. The junction had 7 bases not matched to a gene; V was cut back by 6 bases and J by 4 bases. Germline CDR1 is GEAIGNYY and CDR2 is EKD. As DNA, the CDR3 is TGTGCCTGTCAGCTGGGGGGGGGCGATAAACTCATCTTT. Translation gives CACQLGGGDKLIF.

In its sample, this clone was seen many times. The junction and the germline gene differ at one end; a read error may be behind it. The chain joins TRDV1 to TRDJ1; D is perhaps TRDD2 (6 bases). Germline V gene sequence: CDR1 TSWWSYY, CDR2 QGS. The CDR3 length is 15 residues. The CDR3 DNA follows: TGTGCTCTTGGGGGCTTCCTTGTGTACACCGATAAACTCATTTTT. It is translated as CALGGFLVYTDKLIF.

CDR3: CALGDRPSYGPKGLGLTF. The CDR3 DNA follows: TGTGCTCTTGGGGACAGACCCTCCTACGGTCCGAAGGGCCTGGGGCTGACTTTC. The J gene is uncalled and the V gene is TRDV1; TRDD3, the table's D call, was not compared with the DNA. Germline loops: CDR1 TSWWSYY, CDR2 QGS. The CDR3 has 18 amino acids.

This clone was detected a few times. The protein in TCRdb stems from a much larger clone and differs at residue 9 from this DNA's translation, likely a read error; here the protein is translated from the DNA. The gene calls are TRDV1 and TRDJ1, with 7 bases lining up with TRDD3. Here the J gene came from matching the DNA to germline, since TCRdb omits it. After removal of 1 base from V and 4 bases from J, the junction contained 18 bases not matched to a gene. The CDR3 consists of 19 residues. The germline V gene encodes CDR1 TSWWSYY and CDR2 QGS. The CDR3 DNA sequence: TGTGCTCTTGGGGAACATAAGGCGAACTGGGGTGCTCGGGTCGATAAACTCATCTTT. Translating gives CALGEHKANWGARVDKLIF.

This clone was counted only a few times. This probably arose from a read error, given a far larger clone one base away. Other DNA sequences in this specimen translate into the identical CDR3. The chain employs TRDV2 and TRDJ1; 8 nucleotides match TRDD3. The germline CDR1 and CDR2 sequences are GEAIGNYY and EKD. The CDR3 totals 20 residues. CDR3 coding DNA: TGTGCCTGTGCCCGAAAACCCTTTCCCCACGAGTGGGGGATTGTGCGGAAACTCATCTTC. Protein sequence: CACARKPFPHEWGIVRKLIF.

At least ten counts were recorded for this clone. This likely came from a read error, as a far larger clone is one base away. This same CDR3 is encoded by further DNA sequences in the sample. The genes are TRDV1 and TRDJ1; 9 bases agree with TRDD3. Germline V gene data show CDR1 as TSWWSYY and CDR2 as QGS. The CDR3 length is 19 residues. The V gene end was trimmed by 9 bases and the J gene end by 0 bases; junction bases not matched to a gene: 20. The CDR3, as DNA: TGTGCTCTGAACTCACTGCGGGGGGGGATACCCCCGTACACCGATAAACTCATCTTT. Its translation: CALNSLRGGIPPYTDKLIF.

This clone occurred a few times. With a far larger clone one base away, a read error is the likely cause. In the same sample, other DNA sequences code for this CDR3. The CDR3 spells CAFVAGPKRVIF. Written as DNA, the CDR3 is TGTGCCTTTGTAGCCGGGCCGAAGAGGGTCATCTTT. There is no J gene call, but TRDV3 is given as the V gene. Germline V CDR1 and CDR2: TVYSNPD, GDNSRS (reference sequence). This CDR3 contains 12 residues.

This clone was counted between two and nine times. The likely explanation is a read error, given a far larger clone one base away. Other DNA sequences in the same sample also yield this CDR3. The rearrangement uses TRDV1 and TRDJ2; TRDD3 is a possible D gene (5 bases). TCRdb records no J gene; here it was assigned by comparing the DNA to germline. V was shortened by 0 bases and J by 3 bases, with 17 bases between the two germline ends. The CDR3 spans 18 residues. Germline V gives CDR1 TSWWSYY, CDR2 QGS. The CDR3 protein is CALGELLAGRDVTAQLFF. Written as DNA, the CDR3 is TGTGCTCTTGGGGAACTGCTGGCCGGGAGGGATGTGACAGCACAACTCTTCTTT.

Comment on this clone: The TCRdb protein, from a much larger clone, departs from this DNA's translation at residue 27, likely by read error; the protein shown derives from the DNA. The CDR3 DNA sequence: TGTGCTCTTGGGGAATTCATACAGTCCGAGCCTGGGGGATACTTCAAGGTTGAACCATTCCCTAATGTGGCCGATAAACCCATCTTT. Translation gives CALGEFIQSEPGGYFKVEPFPNVADKPIF. V is TRDV1 and J is TRDJ1; TRDD3 matches at 11 bases. Germline values: CDR1 TSWWSYY, CDR2 QGS. The CDR3 is 29 amino acids.

This clone showed up just a few times. It differs at one base from a far larger clone, so likely a read error. This CDR3 is also generated by other DNA sequences in the sample. V is TRDV1 and J is TRDJ1, with TRDD3 matching 12 bases. The J gene was missing in TCRdb and was found by matching the end of the DNA to germline. Losses at the gene ends were 3 bases for V and 5 bases for J; bases not matched to a gene: 16. The CDR3 spans 19 residues. The germline V gene has CDR1 TSWWSYY and CDR2 QGS. The CDR3 here is CALGELVRILGDTGDKLIF. CDR3 coding DNA: TGTGCTCTTGGGGAGCTGGTCCGAATACTGGGGGATACCGGGGATAAACTCATCTTT.

This clone was detected only a few times. A far bigger clonotype differs at one base, so this is likely a read error. Additional DNA sequences in this sample encode the identical CDR3. A V gene of TRDV1 was called, but no J gene was assigned; the listed D gene, TRDD3, was not tested against the DNA. CDR1 TSWWSYY and CDR2 QGS come from the germline V gene. The CDR3 is 18 residues long. The DNA for the CDR3 is TGTGCTCTTGGGGAGCTCAGTAATGCTCCCAGATACTGGGGGGGCCTCATCTTT. Residues: CALGELSNAPRYWGGLIF.